The text below deals with one T cell receptor (beta chain). Trimming pared 6 bases from V and 3 bases from J, leaving 14 bases between. The CDR3 runs to 15 residues. CDR1 is MRHNA, CDR2 SNTAGT, per germline. These data are taken from a study of cytomegalovirus exposure and HLA in healthy donors. The table came from immunoSEQ multiplex PCR; TCRdb's copy has only in-frame clones and leaves some out. The data hold roughly 80,000 clones, with roughly 93% observed a single time. V usage is TRBV6-4 and J usage is TRBJ1-4; tentative D call: TRBD1 (5 bases). The TCR comes from a man under 40 in good health and CMV-seronegative. The sample taken for sequencing was PBMCs. CDR3 nucleotide sequence: TGTGCCAGCAGGTCATCTCCAGGGCCTAATGAAAAACTGTTTTTT. Its translation: CASRSSPGPNEKLFF.